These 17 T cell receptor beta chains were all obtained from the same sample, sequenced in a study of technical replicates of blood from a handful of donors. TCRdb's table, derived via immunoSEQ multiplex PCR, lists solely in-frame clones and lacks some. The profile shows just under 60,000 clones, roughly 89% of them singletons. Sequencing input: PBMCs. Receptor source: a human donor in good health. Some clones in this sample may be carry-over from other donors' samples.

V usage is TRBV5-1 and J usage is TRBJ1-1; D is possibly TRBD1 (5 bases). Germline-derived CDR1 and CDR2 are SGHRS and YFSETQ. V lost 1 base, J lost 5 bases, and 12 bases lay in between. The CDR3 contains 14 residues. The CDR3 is CASSLQGSRTEAFF. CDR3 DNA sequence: TGCGCCAGCAGCTTGCAGGGAAGTCGGACTGAAGCTTTCTTT.

As DNA, the CDR3 is TGTGCCAGTAGGGTACAGGGTACGAGCAATCAGCCCCAGCATTTT. Protein sequence: CASRVQGTSNQPQHF. V and J are TRBV19 and TRBJ1-5; D might be TRBD1 (6 bases). V gave up 6 bases and J gave up 1 base, with 13 bases separating them. The CDR3 is 15 amino acids. Germline V gene data show CDR1 as LNHDA and CDR2 as SQIVND (reference sequence). Based on the CDR3 plus reference TRBV19 and TRBJ1-5, the full variable domain is DGGITQSPKYLFRKEGQNVTLSCEQNLNHDAMYWYRQDPGQGLRLIYYSQIVNDFQKGDIAEGYSVSREKKESFPLTVTSAQKNPTAFYLCASRVQGTSNQPQHFGDGTRLSIL.

CDR3 nucleotide sequence: TGTGCCGTGACTTGGAGACTAGCTTTCGACGAGCAGTACTTC. It translates to CAVTWRLAFDEQYF. J is TRBJ2-7 and V is TRBV2; 7 nucleotides agree with TRBD2. The germline V gene has CDR1 SNHLY and CDR2 FYNNEI. The CDR3 contains 14 residues. V lost 11 bases, J lost 5 bases, and 15 bases stayed unmatched.

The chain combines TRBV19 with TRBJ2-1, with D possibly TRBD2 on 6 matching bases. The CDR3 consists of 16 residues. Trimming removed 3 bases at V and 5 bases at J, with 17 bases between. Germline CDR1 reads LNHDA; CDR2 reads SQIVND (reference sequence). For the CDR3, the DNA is TGTGCCAGTAGTATCACGGGGGAAGGTCCCAACAATGAGCAGTTCTTC. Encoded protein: CASSITGEGPNNEQFF.

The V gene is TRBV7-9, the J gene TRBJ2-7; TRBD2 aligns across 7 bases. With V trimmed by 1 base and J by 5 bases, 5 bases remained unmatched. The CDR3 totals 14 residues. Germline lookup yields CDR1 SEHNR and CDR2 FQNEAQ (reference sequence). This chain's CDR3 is CASSLVWDYNEQYF. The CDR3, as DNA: TGTGCCAGCAGCTTAGTGTGGGACTACAACGAGCAGTACTTC.

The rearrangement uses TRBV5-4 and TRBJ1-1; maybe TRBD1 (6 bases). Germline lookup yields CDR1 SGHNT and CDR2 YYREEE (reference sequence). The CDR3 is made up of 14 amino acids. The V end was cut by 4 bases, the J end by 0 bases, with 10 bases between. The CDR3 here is CASSHRDMNTEAFF. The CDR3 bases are TGTGCCAGCAGCCACAGGGACATGAACACTGAAGCTTTCTTT.

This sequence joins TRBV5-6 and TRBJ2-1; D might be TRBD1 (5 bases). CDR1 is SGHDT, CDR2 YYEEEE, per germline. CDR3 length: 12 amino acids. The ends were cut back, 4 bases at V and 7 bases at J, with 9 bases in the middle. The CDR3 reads CASSRPGNEQFF. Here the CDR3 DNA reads TGTGCCAGCAGCCGACCAGGGAATGAGCAGTTCTTC.

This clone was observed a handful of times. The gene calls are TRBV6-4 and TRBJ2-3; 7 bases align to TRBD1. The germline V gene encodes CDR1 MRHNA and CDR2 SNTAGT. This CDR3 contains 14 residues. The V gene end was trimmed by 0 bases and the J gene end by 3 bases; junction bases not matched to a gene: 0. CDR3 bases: TGTGCCAGCAGTGACTCACAGGGGACAGATACGCAGTATTTT. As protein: CASSDSQGTDTQYF.

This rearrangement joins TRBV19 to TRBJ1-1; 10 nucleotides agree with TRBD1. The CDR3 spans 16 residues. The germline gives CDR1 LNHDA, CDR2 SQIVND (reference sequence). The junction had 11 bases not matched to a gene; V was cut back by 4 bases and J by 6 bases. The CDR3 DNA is TGTGCCAGTAGTACCACTCGGGACAGGGGATTCGCTGAAGCTTTCTTT. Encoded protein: CASSTTRDRGFAEAFF.

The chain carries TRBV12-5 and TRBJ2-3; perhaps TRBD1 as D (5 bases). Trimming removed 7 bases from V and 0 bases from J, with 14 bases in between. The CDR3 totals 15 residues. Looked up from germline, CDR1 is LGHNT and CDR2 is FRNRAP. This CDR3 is CASAMTESSTDTQYF. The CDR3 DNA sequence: TGTGCTAGTGCCATGACAGAGAGCAGCACAGATACGCAGTATTTT.

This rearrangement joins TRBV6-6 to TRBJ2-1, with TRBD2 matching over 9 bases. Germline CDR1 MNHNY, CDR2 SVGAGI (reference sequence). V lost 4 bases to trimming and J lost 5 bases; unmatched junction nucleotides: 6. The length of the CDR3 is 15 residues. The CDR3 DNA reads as TGTGCCAGCAGTTCCAAGCGGGGGGCCGACAATGAGCAGTTCTTC. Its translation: CASSSKRGADNEQFF.

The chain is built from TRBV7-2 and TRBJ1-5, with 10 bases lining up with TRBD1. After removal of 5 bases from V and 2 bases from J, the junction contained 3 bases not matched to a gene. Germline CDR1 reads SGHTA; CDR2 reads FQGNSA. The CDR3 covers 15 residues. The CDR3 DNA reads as TGTGCCAGCAGCACCGGGACAGGGGGCAATCAGCCCCAGCATTTT. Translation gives CASSTGTGGNQPQHF.

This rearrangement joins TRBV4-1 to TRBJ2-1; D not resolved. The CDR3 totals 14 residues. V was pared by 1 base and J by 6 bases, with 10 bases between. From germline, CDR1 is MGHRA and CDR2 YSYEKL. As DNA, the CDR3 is TGCGCCAGCAGCCAAGCCGACACCCGCAATGAGCAGTTCTTC. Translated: CASSQADTRNEQFF.

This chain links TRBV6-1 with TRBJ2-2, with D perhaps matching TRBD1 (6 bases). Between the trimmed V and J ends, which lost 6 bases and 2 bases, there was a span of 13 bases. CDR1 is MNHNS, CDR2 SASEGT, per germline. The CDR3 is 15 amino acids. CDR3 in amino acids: CASSDTRGNTGELFF. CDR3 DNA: TGTGCCAGCAGCGATACCAGGGGAAACACCGGGGAGCTGTTTTTT.

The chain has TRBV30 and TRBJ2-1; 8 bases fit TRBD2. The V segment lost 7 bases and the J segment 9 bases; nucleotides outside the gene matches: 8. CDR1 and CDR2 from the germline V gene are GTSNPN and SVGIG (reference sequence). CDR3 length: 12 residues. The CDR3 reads CASGLVLAEQFF. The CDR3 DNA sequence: TGTGCCTCGGGACTAGTCCTGGCTGAGCAGTTCTTC.

Here the CDR3 reads CASSEVPGQSTRSSYEQYF. The CDR3 coding sequence is TGTGCCAGCAGTGAAGTTCCGGGACAGAGCACAAGGAGCTCCTACGAGCAGTACTTC. The rearrangement uses TRBV2 and TRBJ2-7, with 7 bases that match TRBD1. After removal of 1 base from V and 0 bases from J, the junction contained 15 bases not matched to a gene. This CDR3 contains 19 residues. Germline assignment: CDR1 SNHLY and CDR2 FYNNEI.

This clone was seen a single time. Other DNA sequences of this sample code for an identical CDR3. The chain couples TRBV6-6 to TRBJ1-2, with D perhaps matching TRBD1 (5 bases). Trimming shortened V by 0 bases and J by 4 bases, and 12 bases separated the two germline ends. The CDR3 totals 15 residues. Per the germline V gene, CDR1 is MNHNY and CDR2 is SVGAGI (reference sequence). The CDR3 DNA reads TGTGCCAGCAGTTACTCGGGACTCGGCGGCTATGGCTACACCTTC. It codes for CASSYSGLGGYGYTF.